This is a list of T cell receptor beta chains from one sample in a study of T cell changes during pregnancy in multiple sclerosis. Here immunoSEQ multiplex PCR was the method, and the copy in TCRdb shows in-frame clones only, minus some. The sample lists roughly 63,000 clones; 90% were seen once. The specimen comprised peripheral blood, sampled in the second trimester of pregnancy. The receptors were gathered from a female donor in good health, enrolled as a control in a pregnancy study. The CDR3 runs from the conserved cysteine through the conserved F or W. A D gene is named only where the DNA matches it firmly. Size is stated for part of the rows, as once, few or many counts, or as a class when the clone is expanded.

CDR3 protein: CASSLKAGRETQYF
CDR3 DNA: TGTGCCAGCAGCTTAAAGGCGGGGAGGGAGACCCAGTACTTC
V gene: TRBV13
D gene: -
clone size: -
J gene: TRBJ2-5

CDR3 protein: CASSLQDRVRGYTF
CDR3 DNA: TGTGCCAGCAGCTTGCAGGACAGGGTTCGTGGCTACACCTTC
V gene: TRBV5-5
D gene: TRBD1
clone size: -
J gene: TRBJ1-2

CDR3 protein: CASSAGVEQFF
CDR3 DNA: TGTGCCAGCAGCGCAGGGGTTGAGCAGTTCTTC
V gene: TRBV9
D gene: -
clone size: -
J gene: TRBJ2-1

CDR3 protein: CASSALPGGYEQYF
CDR3 DNA: TGTGCCAGCAGTGCCCTCCCGGGGGGGTACGAGCAGTACTTC
V gene: TRBV6-1
D gene: TRBD2
clone size: once
J gene: TRBJ2-7

CDR3 protein: CASSYGRDYGYTF
CDR3 DNA: TGTGCCAGCAGTTACGGCAGGGACTATGGCTACACCTTC
V gene: TRBV6-5
D gene: -
clone size: once
J gene: TRBJ1-2

CDR3 protein: CASSMAGGLGETQYF
CDR3 DNA: TGTGCCAGTAGTATGGCAGGGGGCTTGGGAGAGACCCAGTACTTC
V gene: TRBV19
D gene: TRBD1
clone size: -
J gene: TRBJ2-5

CDR3 protein: CASSLGGPHGGYTF
CDR3 DNA: TGTGCCAGCAGCTTGGGAGGGCCTCACGGCGGCTACACCTTC
V gene: TRBV5-6
D gene: -
clone size: few
J gene: TRBJ1-2

CDR3 protein: CASSLVGRGPNNEQFF
CDR3 DNA: TGTGCCAGCAGCTTGGTTGGCAGGGGGCCGAACAATGAGCAGTTCTTC
V gene: TRBV5-6
D gene: TRBD1
clone size: -
J gene: TRBJ2-1

CDR3 protein: CASSLVQGNTEAFF
CDR3 DNA: TGCGCCAGCAGCTTGGTCCAGGGTAACACTGAAGCTTTCTTT
V gene: TRBV5-1
D gene: -
clone size: few
J gene: TRBJ1-1

CDR3 protein: CASSLWGGSEKLFF
CDR3 DNA: TGTGCCAGCAGTTTATGGGGAGGTTCTGAAAAACTGTTTTTT
V gene: TRBV27
D gene: -
clone size: -
J gene: TRBJ1-4

CDR3 protein: CASSDHGQGFEKLFF
CDR3 DNA: TGTGCCAGCAGTGACCACGGACAGGGGTTTGAAAAACTGTTTTTT
V gene: TRBV25-1
D gene: TRBD1
clone size: -
J gene: TRBJ1-4

CDR3 protein: CATSRRVGPGVAQETQYF
CDR3 DNA: TGTGCCACCAGCCGCCGGGTTGGTCCAGGGGTTGCACAAGAGACCCAGTACTTC
V gene: TRBV15
D gene: -
clone size: -
J gene: TRBJ2-5

CDR3 protein: CASSDSDQPDSEAFF
CDR3 DNA: TGTGCCAGCAGTGACTCTGACCAACCGGACAGTGAAGCTTTCTTT
V gene: TRBV6-4
D gene: -
clone size: few
J gene: TRBJ1-1

CDR3 protein: CASSLGFDRVYEQYF
CDR3 DNA: TGTGCCAGCAGCTTGGGTTTTGACAGGGTCTACGAGCAGTACTTC
V gene: TRBV5-5
D gene: TRBD1
clone size: -
J gene: TRBJ2-7

CDR3 protein: CASSLSGRPHEQYF
CDR3 DNA: TGTGCCAGCAGCTTGTCCGGGAGACCCCACGAGCAGTACTTC
V gene: TRBV7-9
D gene: -
clone size: -
J gene: TRBJ2-7

CDR3 protein: CASSLDTNSPLHF
CDR3 DNA: TGCGCCAGCAGCCTAGATACCAATTCACCCCTCCACTTT
V gene: TRBV5-1
D gene: -
clone size: -
J gene: TRBJ1-6

CDR3 protein: CASTSDRSSYNEQFF
CDR3 DNA: -
V gene: TRBV19
D gene: -
clone size: once
J gene: TRBJ2-1

CDR3 protein: CASTREGGSSYEQYF
CDR3 DNA: TGTGCCAGCACCCGGGAGGGGGGCAGTTCCTACGAGCAGTACTTC
V gene: TRBV5-4
D gene: TRBD2
clone size: -
J gene: TRBJ2-7

CDR3 protein: CASSSGGAEEQFF
CDR3 DNA: TGTGCCAGCTCTAGCGGGGGGGCCGAAGAGCAGTTCTTC
V gene: TRBV6-5
D gene: TRBD2
clone size: -
J gene: TRBJ2-1

CDR3 protein: CASSEAGLSATDTQYF
CDR3 DNA: TGTGCCAGCAGTGAAGCCGGACTTTCGGCAACAGATACGCAGTATTTT
V gene: TRBV6-1
D gene: -
clone size: -
J gene: TRBJ2-3

CDR3 protein: CASSLEGQGWTDTQYF
CDR3 DNA: TGTGCCAGCAGTTTAGAGGGACAGGGTTGGACAGATACGCAGTATTTT
V gene: TRBV28
D gene: TRBD1
clone size: -
J gene: TRBJ2-3

CDR3 protein: CASSSGRGEETQYF
CDR3 DNA: TGCGCCAGCTCTTCTGGCCGGGGTGAAGAGACCCAGTACTTC
V gene: TRBV5-1
D gene: -
clone size: -
J gene: TRBJ2-5

CDR3 protein: CASSLYPRGGRTDTQYF
CDR3 DNA: TGTGCCAGCAGCTTATACCCCCGGGGGGGCCGCACAGATACGCAGTATTTT
V gene: TRBV11-2
D gene: TRBD2
clone size: -
J gene: TRBJ2-3

CDR3 protein: CASSIDLRNTEAFF
CDR3 DNA: TGTGCCAGTAGTATAGATCTGAGAAACACTGAAGCTTTCTTT
V gene: TRBV19
D gene: -
clone size: -
J gene: TRBJ1-1

CDR3 protein: CASSFGLAGGQETQYF
CDR3 DNA: TGCGCCAGCAGCTTTGGTCTAGCGGGGGGGCAAGAGACCCAGTACTTC
V gene: TRBV5-1
D gene: TRBD2
clone size: -
J gene: TRBJ2-5

CDR3 protein: CASSTDAGNTIYF
CDR3 DNA: TGTGCCAGCAGCACAGACGCGGGAAACACCATATATTTT
V gene: TRBV11-1
D gene: -
clone size: -
J gene: TRBJ1-3

CDR3 protein: CATSTLQGRTGELFF
CDR3 DNA: TGTGCCACCAGCACCCTACAGGGGAGAACCGGGGAGCTGTTTTTT
V gene: TRBV15
D gene: TRBD1
clone size: -
J gene: TRBJ2-2

CDR3 protein: CASSLGDRNQPQHF
CDR3 DNA: TGCGCCAGCAGCTTGGGGGACAGGAATCAGCCCCAGCATTTT
V gene: TRBV5-1
D gene: TRBD1
clone size: -
J gene: TRBJ1-5

CDR3 protein: CASSPTQISYNEQFF
CDR3 DNA: TGTGCCAGCTCACCTACACAGATCTCCTACAATGAGCAGTTCTTC
V gene: TRBV18
D gene: -
clone size: -
J gene: TRBJ2-1

CDR3 protein: CASSTPAGSRYEQYF
CDR3 DNA: TGTGCCAGTAGTACCCCCGCGGGGAGCCGATACGAGCAGTACTTC
V gene: TRBV19
D gene: -
clone size: -
J gene: TRBJ2-7

CDR3 protein: CASSVTSGRLNEQFF
CDR3 DNA: TGTGCCAGCAGCGTGACTAGCGGGAGGTTAAATGAGCAGTTCTTC
V gene: TRBV7-9
D gene: TRBD2
clone size: -
J gene: TRBJ2-1

CDR3 protein: CARSFPSEQFF
CDR3 DNA: TGTGCCAGAAGCTTCCCCAGTGAGCAGTTCTTC
V gene: TRBV7-5
D gene: -
clone size: medium-sized
J gene: TRBJ2-1

CDR3 protein: CASSQISGTYEQYF
CDR3 DNA: TGTGCCAGCAGCCAAATTAGCGGAACCTACGAGCAGTACTTC
V gene: TRBV4-2
D gene: -
clone size: -
J gene: TRBJ2-7

CDR3 protein: CATSESSGNTIYF
CDR3 DNA: TGTGCCACCTCGGAGAGCTCTGGAAACACCATATATTTT
V gene: TRBV6-1
D gene: -
clone size: -
J gene: TRBJ1-3

CDR3 protein: CASRRLTGLLNYGYTF
CDR3 DNA: TGTGCCAGCAGGCGGCTGACAGGTCTTCTGAACTATGGCTACACCTTC
V gene: TRBV27
D gene: -
clone size: few
J gene: TRBJ1-2

CDR3 protein: CASSLYMGRGSYEQYF
CDR3 DNA: TGTGCCAGCAGTTTATACATGGGTCGGGGTTCCTACGAGCAGTACTTC
V gene: TRBV6-5
D gene: -
clone size: few
J gene: TRBJ2-7

CDR3 protein: CASSPMTGSQETQYF
CDR3 DNA: TGTGCCAGCTCACCGATGACCGGGTCACAAGAGACCCAGTACTTC
V gene: TRBV18
D gene: -
clone size: -
J gene: TRBJ2-5

CDR3 protein: CASLAAEAYEQYF
CDR3 DNA: TGTGCCAGCCTGGCAGCGGAAGCCTACGAGCAGTACTTC
V gene: TRBV28
D gene: -
clone size: -
J gene: TRBJ2-7

CDR3 protein: CASSPRQVGNTEAFF
CDR3 DNA: TGTGCCAGCAGCCCTAGACAGGTGGGGAACACTGAAGCTTTCTTT
V gene: TRBV7-9
D gene: -
clone size: -
J gene: TRBJ1-1

CDR3 protein: CASSLELSGADTQYF
CDR3 DNA: TGTGCCAGCAGCTTAGAATTATCAGGGGCAGATACGCAGTATTTT
V gene: TRBV11-2
D gene: -
clone size: -
J gene: TRBJ2-3

CDR3 protein: CASKALADQETQYF
CDR3 DNA: TGCGCCAGCAAGGCCCTAGCGGATCAAGAGACCCAGTACTTC
V gene: TRBV5-1
D gene: TRBD2
clone size: -
J gene: TRBJ2-5

CDR3 protein: CSAKTGGRTEAFF
CDR3 DNA: TGCAGCGCCAAGACAGGGGGCCGAACTGAAGCTTTCTTT
V gene: TRBV29-1
D gene: TRBD1
clone size: -
J gene: TRBJ1-1

CDR3 protein: CASSLGVQRVGNSPLHF
CDR3 DNA: TGTGCCAGCAGCTTAGGCGTCCAGAGGGTAGGGAATTCACCCCTCCACTTT
V gene: TRBV13
D gene: -
clone size: -
J gene: TRBJ1-6

CDR3 protein: CASSSIMSGISYEQYF
CDR3 DNA: TGTGCCAGCAGCTCTATAATGAGCGGTATCTCCTACGAGCAGTACTTC
V gene: TRBV5-4
D gene: -
clone size: -
J gene: TRBJ2-7

CDR3 protein: CASSLGQGGEQYF
CDR3 DNA: TGTGCCAGCAGTTTGGGACAGGGGGGCGAGCAGTACTTC
V gene: TRBV28
D gene: TRBD1
clone size: -
J gene: TRBJ2-7

CDR3 protein: CASSETSGTNNEQFF
CDR3 DNA: TGTGCCAGCAGTGAAACTAGCGGGACAAACAATGAGCAGTTCTTC
V gene: TRBV2
D gene: TRBD2
clone size: -
J gene: TRBJ2-1

CDR3 protein: CATSRHSPGQGFYEQYF
CDR3 DNA: TGTGCCACCAGCAGACATTCACCGGGACAGGGTTTCTACGAGCAGTACTTC
V gene: TRBV15
D gene: TRBD1
clone size: few
J gene: TRBJ2-7

CDR3 protein: CASSEGDRGPQETQYF
CDR3 DNA: TGTGCCAGCAGCGAGGGGGACAGGGGCCCCCAAGAGACCCAGTACTTC
V gene: TRBV9
D gene: TRBD1
clone size: -
J gene: TRBJ2-5

CDR3 protein: CASSLLGDRDFTF
CDR3 DNA: TGTGCCAGCAGTTTATTGGGGGACAGGGATTTCACCTTC
V gene: TRBV28
D gene: TRBD1
clone size: -
J gene: TRBJ1-2

CDR3 protein: CASMRDRGPYNEQFF
CDR3 DNA: TGTGCCAGTATGCGGGACAGGGGCCCCTACAATGAGCAGTTCTTC
V gene: TRBV6-5
D gene: TRBD1
clone size: -
J gene: TRBJ2-1

CDR3 protein: CASSLVLGGWRHGYTF
CDR3 DNA: TGTGCCAGCAGTTTAGTCCTTGGGGGGTGGCGGCATGGCTACACCTTC
V gene: TRBV28
D gene: -
clone size: -
J gene: TRBJ1-2

CDR3 protein: CASSLDLQAAFF
CDR3 DNA: TGTGCCAGCAGCTTGGACCTACAGGCGGCTTTCTTT
V gene: TRBV5-4
D gene: -
clone size: -
J gene: TRBJ1-1

CDR3 protein: CAISEADSNQPQHF
CDR3 DNA: TGTGCCATCAGTGAGGCAGATAGCAATCAGCCCCAGCATTTT
V gene: TRBV10-3
D gene: -
clone size: -
J gene: TRBJ1-5

CDR3 protein: CASSYRVAGGYEQYF
CDR3 DNA: TGTGCCAGCAGTTACAGGGTAGCGGGGGGCTACGAGCAGTACTTC
V gene: TRBV6-5
D gene: TRBD2
clone size: -
J gene: TRBJ2-7

CDR3 protein: CASSGWRDTEAFF
CDR3 DNA: TGTGCCAGCAGTGGGTGGAGGGACACTGAAGCTTTCTTT
V gene: TRBV27
D gene: -
clone size: -
J gene: TRBJ1-1

CDR3 protein: CASTAGTDSYEQYF
CDR3 DNA: TGTGCCAGCACAGCCGGGACAGACTCCTACGAGCAGTACTTC
V gene: TRBV6-5
D gene: TRBD1
clone size: -
J gene: TRBJ2-7

CDR3 protein: CASSSYPLAGGDEQYF
CDR3 DNA: TGTGCCAGCAGCTCCTATCCGCTAGCGGGAGGGGACGAGCAGTACTTC
V gene: TRBV13
D gene: TRBD2
clone size: once
J gene: TRBJ2-7

CDR3 protein: CASSFAGTGELFF
CDR3 DNA: TGCGCCAGCAGCTTTGCGGGAACCGGGGAGCTGTTTTTT
V gene: TRBV5-1
D gene: -
clone size: -
J gene: TRBJ2-2

CDR3 protein: CAIRQPNTEAFF
CDR3 DNA: TGTGCCATCCGACAGCCGAACACTGAAGCTTTCTTT
V gene: TRBV10-3
D gene: -
clone size: -
J gene: TRBJ1-1

CDR3 protein: CASSIRQVEETQYF
CDR3 DNA: TGTGCCAGCAGCATAAGACAGGTCGAAGAGACCCAGTACTTC
V gene: TRBV13
D gene: -
clone size: -
J gene: TRBJ2-5